These T cell receptor beta chains were read from a single sample in a study of T-cell memory formation after mild COVID-19. TCRdb fed the 5' RACE reads into MiXCR, producing one record per CDR3 protein. The sample holds 300,000 to 400,000 distinct CDR3 sequences, 10% to 15% seen once. The sample taken for sequencing was PBMCs or a T cell subset sorted from them (not recorded which). The receptors derive from a young man who had mild COVID-19 (a few samples of this study predate the infection). Cell type and time point are not known. Each CDR3 is given with its conserved first and last residue. D genes are given only for firm matches. Clone size appears in some rows only: once, few, many, or a class for an expanded clone.

>TRBV6-1|TRBD1|few|TRBJ1-1
TGTGCCAGCAGTGTGCCAGGGGGTGTTTTGAACAGGCCTGAAGCTTTCTTT
CASSVPGGVLNRPEAFF
>TRBV4-2|-|many|TRBJ1-1
TGTGCCAGCAGCCAAGATACGGTGAACACTGAAGCTTTCTTT
CASSQDTVNTEAFF
>TRBV30|-|-|TRBJ1-2
TGTGCCTGGAGTCAAGGACAGTCGGACCACACCTTC
CAWSQGQSDHTF
>TRBV7-2|TRBD1|few|TRBJ2-6
TGTGCCAGCAGCCTGGACAGGGGCTGGGCCAACGTCCTGACTTTC
CASSLDRGWANVLTF
>TRBV11-2|TRBD2|-|TRBJ2-7
TGTGCCAGCAGCCCACAAGCGGGGGGGTACGAGCAGTACTTC
CASSPQAGGYEQYF
>TRBV7-3|-|-|TRBJ1-2
TGTGCCAGCAGCCGTGGCCCCCAGGAGGGCTACACCTTC
CASSRGPQEGYTF
>TRBV5-1|-|-|TRBJ2-7
TGCGCCAGCCACCTCGACGGTGCCTACGAGCAGTACTTC
CASHLDGAYEQYF
>TRBV9|-|-|TRBJ2-1
TGTGCCAGCAGCGTTGGTATCGGCAGCTATTACAATGAGCAGTTCTTC
CASSVGIGSYYNEQFF
>TRBV11-2|-|few|TRBJ2-3
TGTGCCAGCAGCGGACCCGCGGTCACAGATACGCAGTATTTT
CASSGPAVTDTQYF
>TRBV29-1|-|few|TRBJ1-2
TGCAGCGTTGAACGCGGGGCGGAAAACTATGGCTACACCTTC
CSVERGAENYGYTF
>TRBV6-5|-|-|TRBJ1-1
TGTGCCAGTACAGGCCCCGGGTACACTGAAGCTTTCTTT
CASTGPGYTEAFF
>TRBV4-3|-|few|TRBJ2-5
TGCGCCAGCAGCCGTCGGGGGGCACTCGAGACCCAGTACTTC
CASSRRGALETQYF
>TRBV7-6|TRBD1|-|TRBJ2-2
TGTGCCAGCAGCTTAGCGCTCCTTGACAGGGGGCTTGGGGAGCTGTTTTTT
CASSLALLDRGLGELFF
>TRBV7-2|-|many|TRBJ1-5
TGTGCCAGCAGCTTAGTCCCAAATAGCAATCAGCCCCAGCATTTT
CASSLVPNSNQPQHF
>TRBV5-1|TRBD1|few|TRBJ2-2
TGCGCCAGCGAGACAGGGCACACCGGGGAGCTGTTTTTT
CASETGHTGELFF
>TRBV28|TRBD1|-|TRBJ2-7
TGTGCCAGCAGTTTACCGACAGGGGGAGGCGAGCAGTACTTC
CASSLPTGGGEQYF
>TRBV12-3/TRBV12-4|TRBD1|few|TRBJ1-2
TGTGCCATACGGGACAGATACGACTTAGGCTACACCTTC
CAIRDRYDLGYTF
>TRBV4-3|-|many|TRBJ2-5
TGCGCCAGCAGCCAAGAATACAGTCAAGAGACCCAGTACTTC
CASSQEYSQETQYF
>TRBV18|-|many|TRBJ2-1
TGTGCCAGCTCATATGGACAGTATTCCTACAATGAGCAGTTCTTC
CASSYGQYSYNEQFF
>TRBV12-3/TRBV12-4|TRBD1|few|TRBJ2-3
TGTGCCAGCAGCACTGACAGGGTCTCTCAAAGCCACGATGCCGATACGCAGTATTTT
CASSTDRVSQSHDADTQYF
>TRBV7-9|TRBD1|-|TRBJ1-2
TGTGCCAGCAGCGCGGACAGGGGGTTGTATGGCTACACCTTC
CASSADRGLYGYTF
>TRBV7-9|-|many|TRBJ2-3
TGTGCCAGCAGCTTTGATACGCAGTATTTT
CASSFDTQYF
>TRBV4-3|-|few|TRBJ1-2
TGCGCCAGCAACTCGCCTGGCTATGGCTACACCTTC
CASNSPGYGYTF
>TRBV5-6|TRBD1|-|TRBJ1-4
TGTGCCAGCAGCTTCGGCAGGGGGTACGAAAAACTGTTTTTT
CASSFGRGYEKLFF
>TRBV15|TRBD1|-|TRBJ1-5
TGTGCCACCAGCAGAGGAGGACAGGGCAATCAGCCCCAGCATTTT
CATSRGGQGNQPQHF
>TRBV6-5|-|few|TRBJ2-2
TGTGCCAGCATGGAAAGGGGATATACCGGGGAGCTGTTTTTT
CASMERGYTGELFF
>TRBV11-2|-|few|TRBJ1-2
TGTGCCAGCAGCTTAAATCCGGGGGACTTCTATGGCTACACCTTC
CASSLNPGDFYGYTF
>TRBV11-2|TRBD2|few|TRBJ2-5
TGTGCCAGCAGCTTATACGCCAGGCTAGCGGGGGGAGAGACCCAGTACTTC
CASSLYARLAGGETQYF
>TRBV20-1|TRBD2|-|TRBJ2-1
TGCAGTGCTCGGACTAGCGGGCTATCCTACAATGAGCAGTTCTTC
CSARTSGLSYNEQFF